The 5 T cell receptor beta chains given below trace back to one sample, sequenced in a study of blood T cell repertoires in COVID-19. The data were produced by immunoSEQ multiplex PCR, yet TCRdb's version contains in-frame clones alone and is incomplete. The repertoire has tens of thousands of clones, around 79% of them found once; the top ten carry about a quarter. Sequenced input: peripheral blood. The source of these receptors is a man aged 55 to 70 with active or convalescent COVID-19.

This clone appeared once. The chain joins TRBV10-3 to TRBJ2-7, with TRBD1 matching over 10 bases. Germline-derived CDR1 and CDR2 are ENHRY and SYGVKD. This CDR3 has 15 residues. V lost 3 bases and J lost 3; bases outside the gene matches: 5. The CDR3, as DNA: TGTGCCATCAGTGACACCGGGACAGGGGACTACGAGCAGTACTTC. The encoded protein is CAISDTGTGDYEQYF.

The chain links TRBV6-2 or TRBV6-3 to TRBJ1-2; D unclear. V lost 6 bases and J 8 bases, leaving 10 bases between the germline ends. Germline CDR1 is MNHEY and CDR2 is SVGEGT. This CDR3 is 11 amino acids long. The CDR3 sequence: CASSPLRGYTF. DNA for the CDR3: TGTGCCAGCAGCCCGTTGAGGGGCTACACCTTC.

The chain recombines TRBV7-6 with TRBJ1-1, with no clear D. The CDR3 sequence is 13 residues long. V was shortened by 2 bases and J by 3 bases, with 7 bases between the two germline ends. Per germline, CDR1 SGHVS and CDR2 FNYEAQ. This CDR3 reads CASSLSGYTEAFF. The DNA of the CDR3 is TGTGCCAGCAGCTTATCGGGGTACACTGAAGCTTTCTTT.

The rearrangement joins TRBV5-1 to TRBJ2-3; 13 bases map to TRBD2. V trimming: 4 bases; J trimming: 2 bases; junction bases outside the gene matches: 7. The germline V gene encodes CDR1 SGHRS and CDR2 YFSETQ. This CDR3 is 17 amino acids long. The CDR3 sequence is CASSATSGGSITDTQYF. DNA of the CDR3: TGCGCCAGCAGCGCGACTAGCGGGGGGTCTATCACAGATACGCAGTATTTT.

This clone came up once. This sequence joins TRBV9 and TRBJ2-3; D is unresolved. Trimming removed 3 bases at V and 3 bases at J, with 8 bases between. CDR1 SGDLS and CDR2 YYNGEE come from the germline V gene. The CDR3 sequence is 13 residues long. DNA for the CDR3: TGTGCCAGCAGCGAAACCGGGACAGATACGCAGTATTTT. Its protein product is CASSETGTDTQYF. Together with reference TRBV9 and TRBJ2-3, the CDR3 gives the full variable domain: DSGVTQTPKHLITATGQRVTLRCSPRSGDLSVYWYQQSLDQGLQFLIQYYNGEERAKGNILERFSAQQFPDLHSELNLSSLELGDSALYFCASSETGTDTQYFGPGTRLTVL.